This T cell receptor (beta chain) was sequenced for a study of cytomegalovirus exposure and HLA in healthy donors. Study results and limitations: Previous analysis showed most TCR beta V segments were productive about 87% or about 30% of the time. The study assumed roughly uniform donor sequencing depth for presence/absence analyses. After further analysis at a later stage, some 15,000 TCR beta sequences were associated with HLA alleles at 0.05 false discovery rate. The investigators catalogued 164 TCR beta chains as cytomegalovirus-associated.

In the PCR, 60 Vbeta and 13 Jbeta primers were used. Some clones are missing from TCRdb's copy, which holds only in-frame ones; the method was immunoSEQ multiplex PCR. The data hold 130,000 or so clones, with approximately 69% observed a single time. The CDR3 is made up of 15 amino acids. Trimming pared 1 base from V and 2 bases from J, leaving 11 bases between. Germline loops: CDR1 SGHVS, CDR2 FQNEAQ. Concerning this clone: The antigen is undetermined.

The chain employs TRBV7-8 and TRBJ1-2, with D unresolved. The sample taken for sequencing was PBMCs. The receptor's source is a man aged 35-49 years in good health and CMV-seropositive. CDR3 region: CASSLELRSNYGYTF. In nucleotides, the CDR3 is TGTGCCAGCAGCTTAGAACTCCGGAGCAACTATGGCTACACCTTC.